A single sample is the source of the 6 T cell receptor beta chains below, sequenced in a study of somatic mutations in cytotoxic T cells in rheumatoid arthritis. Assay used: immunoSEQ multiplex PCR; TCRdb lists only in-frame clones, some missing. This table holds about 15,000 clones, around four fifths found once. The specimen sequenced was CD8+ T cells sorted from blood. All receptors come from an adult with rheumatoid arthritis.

CDR3: CASTKGTEAFF. CDR3 nucleotide sequence: TGTGCCAGCACTAAGGGCACTGAAGCTTTCTTT. This chain links TRBV5-4 with TRBJ1-1; D is ambiguous. The V end lost 6 bases, the J end lost 4 bases, and 7 bases lay between the germline ends. This CDR3 region has 11 residues. CDR1 is SGHNT and CDR2 is YYREEE in the germline V gene (reference sequence).

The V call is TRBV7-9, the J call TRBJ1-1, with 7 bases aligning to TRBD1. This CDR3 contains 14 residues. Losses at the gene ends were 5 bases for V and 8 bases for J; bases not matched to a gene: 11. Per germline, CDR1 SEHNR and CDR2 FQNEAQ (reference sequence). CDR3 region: CASSQHTGVWEAFF. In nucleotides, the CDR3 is TGTGCCAGCAGCCAACATACAGGGGTATGGGAAGCTTTCTTT.

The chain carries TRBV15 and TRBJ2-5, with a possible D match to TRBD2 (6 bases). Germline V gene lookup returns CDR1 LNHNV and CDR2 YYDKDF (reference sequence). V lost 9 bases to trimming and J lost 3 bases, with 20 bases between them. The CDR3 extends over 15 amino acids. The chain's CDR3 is CATRDSILPKETQYF. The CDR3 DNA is TGTGCCACACGGGACTCCATCCTACCAAAAGAGACCCAGTACTTC.

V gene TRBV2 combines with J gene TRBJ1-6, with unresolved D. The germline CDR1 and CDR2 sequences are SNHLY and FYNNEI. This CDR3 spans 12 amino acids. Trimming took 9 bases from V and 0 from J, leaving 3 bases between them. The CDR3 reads CARDSYNSPLHF. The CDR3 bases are TGTGCCAGGGACTCCTATAATTCACCCCTCCACTTT.

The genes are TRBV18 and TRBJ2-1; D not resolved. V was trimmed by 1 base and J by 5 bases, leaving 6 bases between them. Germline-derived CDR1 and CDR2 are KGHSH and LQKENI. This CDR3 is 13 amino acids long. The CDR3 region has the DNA TGTGCCAGCTCACCACTTTCAGACAATGAGCAGTTCTTC. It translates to CASSPLSDNEQFF.

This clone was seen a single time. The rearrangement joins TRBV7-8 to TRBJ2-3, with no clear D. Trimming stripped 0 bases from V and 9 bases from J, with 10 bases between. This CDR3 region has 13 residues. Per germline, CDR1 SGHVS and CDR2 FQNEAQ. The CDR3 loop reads CASSLANRDTQYF. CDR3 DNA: TGTGCCAGCAGCTTAGCGAACCGAGACACGCAGTATTTT.